The 14 T cell receptor beta chains listed next were all sequenced from one sample in a study of response to subunit inactivated influenza vaccine. TCRdb re-analysed the RT-PCR reads in MiXCR, keeping a single row per CDR3 protein. This table has more than 400,000 distinct CDR3 sequences, approximately 11% appearing once. The sample here was PBMCs from blood, taken roughly 6 weeks after vaccination. Receptors were obtained from a man aged 50 or older who received an inactivated influenza vaccine.

J is TRBJ1-1 and V is TRBV7-9; no clear D gene. The CDR3 runs to 17 residues. V dropped 5 bases and J dropped 1 base, with 20 bases sitting between them. Germline CDR1 is SEHNR and CDR2 is FQNEAQ (reference sequence). CDR3 DNA: TGTGCCAGCAGCCCCTCAACTCAAGCCCTGGCGAACACTGAAGCTTTCTTT. It is translated as CASSPSTQALANTEAFF.

This clonotype appeared many times. Written as DNA, the CDR3 is TGCAGTGCTCTGCTAGCGGGAGGAAGCAATGAGCAGTTCTTC. Translating it yields CSALLAGGSNEQFF. The J gene is TRBJ2-1, the V gene TRBV20-1; 11 bases line up with TRBD2. Germline lookup yields CDR1 DFQATT and CDR2 SNEGSKA (reference sequence). The CDR3 runs to 14 residues. Trimming cost V 5 bases and J 6 bases; bases outside gene matches: 6.

This clonotype was recorded at least ten times. V gene TRBV5-1 combines with J gene TRBJ1-1; weak D call: TRBD1 (5 bases). The CDR3 runs to 15 residues. V was clipped by 0 bases and J by 0 bases, with 9 bases between them. The germline V gene has CDR1 SGHRS and CDR2 YFSETQ. Written as DNA, the CDR3 is TGCGCCAGCAGCTTGGCGTCGGGGCTGAACACTGAAGCTTTCTTT. This encodes CASSLASGLNTEAFF.

The rearrangement links TRBV5-1 to TRBJ2-1; TRBD1 agrees at 12 bases. This CDR3 spans 15 amino acids. J was trimmed by 8 bases and V by 0 bases; bases with no gene match: 3. Germline assignment: CDR1 SGHRS and CDR2 YFSETQ. CDR3 protein: CASSLVGTGGDEQFF. The CDR3 DNA is TGCGCCAGCAGCTTGGTGGGGACAGGGGGCGATGAGCAGTTCTTC. Using reference TRBV5-1 and TRBJ2-1 for the parts outside the CDR3, the full variable domain is KAGVTQTPRYLIKTRGQQVTLSCSPISGHRSVSWYQQTPGQGLQFLFEYFSETQRNKGNFPGRFSGRQFSNSRSEMNVSTLELGDSALYLCASSLVGTGGDEQFFGPGTRLTVL.

V is TRBV12-3 or TRBV12-4 and J is TRBJ2-7; 9 bases are a match to TRBD2. V was clipped by 5 bases and J by 2 bases; unmatched bases: 7. The CDR3 is made up of 15 amino acids. This CDR3 reads CASSDSGGAAYEQYF. As DNA, the CDR3 is TGTGCCAGCAGTGATAGCGGGGGTGCCGCCTACGAGCAGTACTTC.

The chain employs TRBV12-3 or TRBV12-4 and TRBJ1-3, with unresolved D. The V end was cut by 5 bases, the J end by 0 bases, with 11 bases between. This CDR3 comprises 15 residues. CDR3 DNA sequence: TGTGCCAGCAGTCCCAGCCGGTTCTCTGGAAACACCATATATTTT. This codes for CASSPSRFSGNTIYF.

This sequence joins TRBV7-2 and TRBJ2-2; maybe TRBD1 (8 bases). The V end lost 6 bases, the J end lost 6 bases, and 17 bases lay between the germline ends. The CDR3 consists of 15 residues. The germline gives CDR1 SGHTA, CDR2 FQGNSA. The CDR3 protein is CASSTGGAFSGELFF. In nucleotides, the CDR3 is TGTGCCAGCAGTACAGGGGGGGCATTTTCCGGGGAGCTGTTTTTT.

CDR3: CASSLNGRAQETQYF. CDR3 bases: TGTGCCAGCAGCTTAAATGGTCGCGCCCAAGAGACCCAGTACTTC. The chain links TRBV7-3 to TRBJ2-5; D gene ambiguous. V was cut by 1 base and J by 1 base, with 10 bases left in between. The V gene's germline CDR1 is SGHTA and CDR2 FQGTGA. This CDR3 is 15 amino acids long. The full variable domain, with the rest looked up from reference TRBV7-3 and TRBJ2-5, is GAGVSQTPSNKVTEKGKYVELRCDPISGHTALYWYRQSLGQGPEFLIYFQGTGAADDSGLPNDRFFAVRPEGSVSTLKIQRTERGDSAVYLCASSLNGRAQETQYFGPGTRLLVL.

This clonotype was found a few times. The rearrangement uses TRBV20-1 and TRBJ2-5; TRBD1 might be the D (6 bases). Trimming shortened V by 6 bases and J by 5 bases, and 16 bases separated the two germline ends. CDR1 is DFQATT and CDR2 is SNEGSKA in the germline V gene (reference sequence). The CDR3 is made up of 13 amino acids. Here the CDR3 reads CSAPLPRGETQYF. The CDR3 nucleotides read TGCAGTGCCCCCCTCCCCAGGGGCGAGACCCAGTACTTC.

This clonotype was seen only a few times. The chain joins TRBV7-2 to TRBJ2-7; D unclear. The V gene's germline CDR1 is SGHTA and CDR2 FQGNSA. V lost 5 bases to trimming and J lost 0 bases, with 14 bases between them. The CDR3 consists of 15 residues. CDR3 DNA sequence: TGTGCCAGCAGCCCCCGTACTCGGAGCTCCTACGAGCAGTACTTC. Translation: CASSPRTRSSYEQYF.

This clonotype was observed many times. The rearrangement joins TRBV24-1 to TRBJ2-1; the match to TRBD1 covers 10 bases. Germline loops: CDR1 KGHDR, CDR2 SFDVKD. V was pared by 4 bases and J by 7 bases, with 9 bases of the junction left unmatched. CDR3 length equals 16 residues. The CDR3 nucleotides read TGTGCCACCAGTGACACAGGGACAGGGGCCGGGAATGAGCAGTTCTTC. It codes for CATSDTGTGAGNEQFF.

This clonotype has at least ten counts. V gene TRBV30 combines with J gene TRBJ2-2; D is undetermined. The V and J ends lost 0 bases and 2 bases respectively, with 7 bases between them. The CDR3 is 14 residues long. Germline V gene lookup returns CDR1 GTSNPN and CDR2 SVGIG (reference sequence). For the CDR3, the DNA is TGTGCCTGGAGTGTACCAGAAAACACCGGGGAGCTGTTTTTT. Its translation: CAWSVPENTGELFF.

The chain uses TRBV6-5 and TRBJ2-1, with 13 bases identical to TRBD2. The germline V gene has CDR1 MNHEY and CDR2 SVGAGI. The CDR3 covers 14 residues. With 0 bases clipped from V and 10 bases from J, the junction kept 0 bases outside the gene matches. CDR3: CASSYSTSGGEQFF. The DNA for the CDR3 is TGTGCCAGCAGTTACTCGACTAGCGGGGGGGAGCAGTTCTTC.

This clonotype was seen many times. The rearrangement uses TRBV5-6 and TRBJ1-2; maybe TRBD1 (5 bases). The V gene lost 4 bases and the J gene lost 0 bases, with 10 bases spanning the gap. The germline gives CDR1 SGHDT, CDR2 YYEEEE. This CDR3 has 14 amino acids. The CDR3 nucleotides are TGTGCCAGCAGCGTGGGACCGTCTAACTATGGCTACACCTTC. Residues: CASSVGPSNYGYTF.